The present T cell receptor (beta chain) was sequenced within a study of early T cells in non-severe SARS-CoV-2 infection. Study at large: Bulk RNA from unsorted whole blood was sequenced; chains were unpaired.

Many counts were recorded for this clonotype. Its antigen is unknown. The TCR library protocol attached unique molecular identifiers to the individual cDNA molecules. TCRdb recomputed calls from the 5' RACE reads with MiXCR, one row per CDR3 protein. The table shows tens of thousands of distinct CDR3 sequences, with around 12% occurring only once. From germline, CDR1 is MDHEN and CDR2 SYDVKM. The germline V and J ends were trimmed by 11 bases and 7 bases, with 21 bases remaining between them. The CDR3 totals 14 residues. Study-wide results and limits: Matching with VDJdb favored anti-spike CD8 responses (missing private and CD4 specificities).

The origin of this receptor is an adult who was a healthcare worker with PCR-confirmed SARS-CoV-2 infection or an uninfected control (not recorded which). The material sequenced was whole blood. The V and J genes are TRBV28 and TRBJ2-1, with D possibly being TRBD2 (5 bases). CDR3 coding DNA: TGTGCCTCAACCGGGCTTTTGGGAGCGAATGAGCAGTTCTTC. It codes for CASTGLLGANEQFF.